This TCR beta chain appears in the sequencing data of a study of post-analysis software for immune sequencing data. For the study at large: Recorded subtypes: relapsing-remitting, secondary progressive, progressive-relapsing; some patients unannotated.

The V and J ends lost 5 bases and 0 bases, in that order; junction bases with no gene match: 8. The CDR3 contains 19 residues. As for this clonotype: The antigen is unknown.

Built from TCR beta cDNA, the libraries had unique molecular identifiers in them. TCRdb processed the PCR reads anew with MiXCR; each CDR3 protein has one entry. This table has approximately 730,000 distinct CDR3 sequences, 35% to 55% appearing once. General study points: With TRBV5-6, TRBV5-1 and TRBV20-1 included, about five TRBV segments were more frequent in patients than in controls. Controls showed significantly higher normalized Chao1 diversity than did multiple sclerosis patients. Samples made in the same batch grouped tightly together by F measure.

The sample comprised blood. This chain connects TRBV12-3 or TRBV12-4 to TRBJ2-1, with 15 bases aligning to TRBD2. This TCR came from a girl aged 10 to 17 with multiple sclerosis. The CDR3 here is CASSAGTSGRKRSYNEQFF. CDR3 DNA: TGTGCCAGCAGTGCCGGGACTAGCGGGAGGAAGCGCTCCTACAATGAGCAGTTCTTC.